This T cell receptor beta chain was recovered during a study of shared clonotypes between healthy human individuals. Study at large: Each donor's CD4 naive and CD4 memory cells filled three plates apiece, CD8 naive two, and CD8 memory one. Study conclusions and caveats: Donor scarcity curtailed the genetic and exposure-history diversity represented herein. Naive CD4 clonotypes overlapped across a handful of donors at roughly 5.1%.

CDR1 is GTSNPN, CDR2 SVGIG, per germline (reference sequence). The CDR3 is made up of 11 amino acids. Trimming removed 1 base from V and 6 bases from J, with 7 bases in between. Data came from immunoSEQ multiplex PCR; TCRdb stores just in-frame clones and leaves some out. The sample has about 660,000 clones, around two thirds seen once; the top ten hold approximately 1.7%. Note on this clone: The antigen is not known.

The TCR sequence derives from a woman under 40 in good health. What was sequenced was memory CD4+ T cells sorted from blood. Subset described: CD45RA-negative fraction. This chain joins TRBV30 and TRBJ2-7; D call uncertain. The CDR3 spells CAWSALAEQYF. The CDR3 bases are TGTGCCTGGAGTGCACTTGCCGAGCAGTACTTC.